This T cell receptor (beta chain) was sequenced during a study of cytomegalovirus exposure and HLA in healthy donors. Both 60 Vbeta primers and 13 Jbeta primers went into the PCR. Profiled with immunoSEQ multiplex PCR; TCRdb holds only in-frame clones, not every one. The sample holds over 85,000 clones, 60% to 80% seen once. Study-wide findings and caveats: What TCR beta sequences reportedly achieved was accurate prediction of HLA-A and HLA-B alleles in most subjects. Being indistinguishable, some V segments were excluded, TRBV6-2 and TRBV6-3 among them. TCR beta chain V- and J-gene trimming was linked, in a later analysis, to a missense variant in DCLRE1C.

The length of the CDR3 is 15 residues. CDR1 is SGHTA and CDR2 is FQGTGA in the germline V gene. The ends lost 5 bases at V and 0 bases at J; junction bases unmatched: 2. With respect to this clone: Antigen: not known.

This sequence joins TRBV7-3 and TRBJ2-1, with 9 bases identical to TRBD1. Sequenced sample: PBMCs. The origin of this receptor is a female donor in good health and CMV-seronegative. CDR3 sequence reads: CASSATGGSYNEQFF. CDR3 sequence (DNA): TGTGCCAGCAGCGCGACAGGGGGCTCCTACAATGAGCAGTTCTTC.